This T cell receptor beta chain was recovered during a study of spatial heterogeneity in lung cancer (dated by TCRdb to about 2019). The study in broad terms: Beta-chain transcripts were consistently detected in greater numbers than alpha-chain transcripts, which likely reflected higher beta-chain transcript abundance. In the raw uncorrected reads, each unique combination of TCR and UMI appeared more than ten times on average. Both alpha and beta chains were TCR-sequenced in samples taken at surgery, namely 220 tumor regions, 63 to 70 matched nontumor lung samples and 50 to 60 PBMC samples. Nonsynonymous mutation counts, determined by whole-exome sequencing of tumor tissue, were related to features of the TCR repertoire. In non-small cell lung cancer, the study quantitatively compared TCR alpha and beta repertoires across several tumor regions, matched nontumor lung, and blood.

The study at large found these results: Ubiquitous expanded tumor TCRs were detected in blood more often at tumor resection than at routine follow-up. Additional single-cell paired TCR alpha and beta sequencing was considered necessary to confirm, at a functional level, the hypothesis that regional TCRs recognize regional mutations.

The time point tag for this specimen amounts to: sample taken at primary tumor resection. Without any cell sorting, TCR sequencing was performed on whole RNA extracted either from tumor and nontumor lung tissue or from cryopreserved PBMC samples. The donors were about 71 patients from the lung TRACERx cohort who had early-stage, untreated non-small cell lung cancer. Patients were selected for TCR sequencing only if sufficient RNA was available from at least two tumor regions. Libraries were built with 5' RACE. The listed sequencing device is NextSeq 500. In the TCR library protocol, a unique molecular identifier was attached to each TCR cDNA molecule so that PCR and sequencing errors could be corrected. The source study handled its data this way. TCR identification, UMI-based error correction and CDR3 extraction were performed with Decombinator tools. Expanded TCRs were defined as those above a frequency of 2 per 1,000, corresponding to the top 1% of the tumor frequency distribution. Each repertoire was subsampled 100 times to 5,000 TCRs, after which Renyi diversity was computed with the R vegan package. CDR3 similarity networks were built from amino acid triplet string-kernel similarity, with CDR3s being connected when pairwise similarity was above 0.82. TCRdb reprocessed the public reads (quality trimming at Q25 with fastp, clone calling with MiXCR) and kept in-frame beta chains. Rows are combined by CDR3 protein, so each entry shows the most common genes and DNA. TCRdb's processing, not the authors', yielded these V and J calls. The sample has some 100,000 distinct CDR3 sequences on record, roughly 9.5% of them singletons. About 7% of the sample comes from the top ten.

This clonotype was seen ten or more times. Its antigen is unknown. Nothing much larger sits one base from this clone, and base qualities are not available. The sequence was collected from a male donor with early-stage non-small cell lung cancer. Sequencing used PBMCs, obtained at surgery.

The DNA sequence follows: TGTGCCAGCAGTGAAGGGGTATACGAGCAGTACTTC. This is translated as CASSEGVYEQYF. Here the chain combines TRBV6-1 and TRBJ2-7; no D gene call is confident. Per the germline V gene, MNHNS is the CDR1 and SASEGT is the CDR2. The CDR3 holds 12 amino acids from the cysteine to the phenylalanine. CDR3 DNA only is kept here, 36 bases in frame from base 1. V loses 1 base of germline sequence and J loses 4 bases, and the interval between the two ends is 5 bases.